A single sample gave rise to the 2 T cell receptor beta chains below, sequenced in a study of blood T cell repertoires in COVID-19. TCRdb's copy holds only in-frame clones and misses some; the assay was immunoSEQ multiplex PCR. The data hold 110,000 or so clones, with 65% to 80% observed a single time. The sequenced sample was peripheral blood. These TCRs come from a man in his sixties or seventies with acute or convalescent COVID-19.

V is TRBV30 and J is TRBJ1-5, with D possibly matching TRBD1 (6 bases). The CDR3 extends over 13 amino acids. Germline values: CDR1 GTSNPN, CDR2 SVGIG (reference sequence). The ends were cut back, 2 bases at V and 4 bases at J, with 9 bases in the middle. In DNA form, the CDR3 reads TGTGCCTGGAGTTTTACAGGGAATCAGCCCCAGCATTTT. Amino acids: CAWSFTGNQPQHF.

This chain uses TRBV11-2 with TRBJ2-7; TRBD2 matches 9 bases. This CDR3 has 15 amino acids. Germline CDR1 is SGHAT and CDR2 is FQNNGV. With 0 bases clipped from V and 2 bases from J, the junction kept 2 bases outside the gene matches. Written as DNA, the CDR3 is TGTGCCAGCAGCTTAGATCCTAGCGGGACCTACGAGCAGTACTTC. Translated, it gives CASSLDPSGTYEQYF.